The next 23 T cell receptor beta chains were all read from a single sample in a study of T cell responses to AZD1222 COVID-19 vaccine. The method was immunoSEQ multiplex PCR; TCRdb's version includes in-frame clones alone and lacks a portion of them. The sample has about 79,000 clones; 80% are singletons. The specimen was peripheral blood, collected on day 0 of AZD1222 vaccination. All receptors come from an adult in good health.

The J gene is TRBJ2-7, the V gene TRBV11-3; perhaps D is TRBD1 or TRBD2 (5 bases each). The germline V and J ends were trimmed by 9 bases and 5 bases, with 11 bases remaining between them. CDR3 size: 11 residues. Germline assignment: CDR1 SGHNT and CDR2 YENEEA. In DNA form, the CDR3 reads TGTGCCAGGATAGGGGAGCACGAGCAGTACTTC. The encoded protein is CARIGEHEQYF.

This CDR3 is CASRLAPAAGEVRGEQFF. The CDR3 DNA reads TGTGCAAGTCGCTTAGCGCCCGCGGCGGGAGAGGTCCGGGGTGAGCAGTTCTTC. The chain has TRBV12-2 and TRBJ2-1; the table's D call, TRBD2, has no DNA check behind it. TRBV12-2 is flagged as a pseudogene. The CDR3 consists of 18 residues.

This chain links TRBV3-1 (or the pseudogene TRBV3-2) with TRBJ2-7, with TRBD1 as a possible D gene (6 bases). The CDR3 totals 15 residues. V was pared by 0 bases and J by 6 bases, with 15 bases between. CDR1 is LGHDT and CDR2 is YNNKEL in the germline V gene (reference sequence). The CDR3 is CASSQDPSTGAEQYF. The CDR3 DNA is TGTGCCAGCAGCCAAGATCCGTCGACAGGTGCCGAGCAGTACTTC.

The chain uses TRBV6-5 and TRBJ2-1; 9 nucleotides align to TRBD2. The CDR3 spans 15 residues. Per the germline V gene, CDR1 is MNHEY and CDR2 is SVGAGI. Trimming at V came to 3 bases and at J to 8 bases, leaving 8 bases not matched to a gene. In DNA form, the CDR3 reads TGTGCCAGCAGTTATACAGCGGGAGGCTGGGATGAGCAGTTCTTC. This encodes CASSYTAGGWDEQFF.

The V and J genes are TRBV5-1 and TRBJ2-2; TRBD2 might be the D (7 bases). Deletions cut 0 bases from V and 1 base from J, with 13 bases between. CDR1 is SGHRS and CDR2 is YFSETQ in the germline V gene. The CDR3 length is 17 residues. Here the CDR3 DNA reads TGCGCCAGCAGCTTGGACCCGGGGGGCTGGAACACCGGGGAGCTGTTTTTT. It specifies CASSLDPGGWNTGELFF.

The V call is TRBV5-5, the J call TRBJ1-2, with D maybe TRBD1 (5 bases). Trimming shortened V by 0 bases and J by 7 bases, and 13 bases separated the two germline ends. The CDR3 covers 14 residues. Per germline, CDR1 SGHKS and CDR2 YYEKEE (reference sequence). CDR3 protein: CASSLGRAVGGYTF. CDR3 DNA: TGTGCCAGCAGCTTGGGCAGGGCGGTGGGTGGCTACACCTTC. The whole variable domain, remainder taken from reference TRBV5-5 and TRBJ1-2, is DAGVTQSPTHLIKTRGQQVTLRCSPISGHKSVSWYQQVLGQGPQFIFQYYEKEERGRGNFPDRFSARQFPNYSSELNVNALLLGDSALYLCASSLGRAVGGYTFGSGTRLTVV.

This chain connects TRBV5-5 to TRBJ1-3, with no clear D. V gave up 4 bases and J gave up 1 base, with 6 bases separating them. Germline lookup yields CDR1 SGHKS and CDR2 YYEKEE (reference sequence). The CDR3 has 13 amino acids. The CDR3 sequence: CASSRRSGNTIYF. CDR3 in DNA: TGTGCCAGCAGCCGAAGATCTGGAAACACCATATATTTT. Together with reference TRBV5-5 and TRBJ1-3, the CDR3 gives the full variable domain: DAGVTQSPTHLIKTRGQQVTLRCSPISGHKSVSWYQQVLGQGPQFIFQYYEKEERGRGNFPDRFSARQFPNYSSELNVNALLLGDSALYLCASSRRSGNTIYFGEGSWLTVV.

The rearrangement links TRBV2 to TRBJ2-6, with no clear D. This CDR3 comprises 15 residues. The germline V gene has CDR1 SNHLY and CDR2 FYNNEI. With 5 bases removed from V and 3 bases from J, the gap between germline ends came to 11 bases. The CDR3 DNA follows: TGTGCCAGCAGTCCGGACCCTTTTGGGGCCAACGTCCTGACTTTC. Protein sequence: CASSPDPFGANVLTF.

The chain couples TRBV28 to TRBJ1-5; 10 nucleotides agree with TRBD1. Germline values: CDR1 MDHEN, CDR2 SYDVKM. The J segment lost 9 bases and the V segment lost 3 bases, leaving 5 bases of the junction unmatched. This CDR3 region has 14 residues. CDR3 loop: CASSFRDRGRPQHF. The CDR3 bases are TGTGCCAGCAGTTTTCGGGACAGGGGAAGGCCCCAGCATTTT.

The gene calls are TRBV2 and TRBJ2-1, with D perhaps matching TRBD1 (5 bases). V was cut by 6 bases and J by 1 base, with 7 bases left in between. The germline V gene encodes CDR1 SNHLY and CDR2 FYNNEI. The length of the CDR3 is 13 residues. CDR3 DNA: TGTGCCAGCAGCCGACAGTCCTACAATGAGCAGTTCTTC. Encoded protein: CASSRQSYNEQFF.

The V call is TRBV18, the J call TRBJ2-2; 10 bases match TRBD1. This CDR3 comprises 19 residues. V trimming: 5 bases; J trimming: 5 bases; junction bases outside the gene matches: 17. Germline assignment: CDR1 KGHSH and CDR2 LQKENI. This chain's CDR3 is CASSSRQGAPFVVTGELFF. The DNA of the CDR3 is TGTGCCAGCTCATCAAGACAGGGGGCCCCCTTTGTGGTGACCGGGGAGCTGTTTTTT.

CDR3 sequence: CASSSPPGERVYTF. The CDR3 nucleotides are TGTGCCAGCAGTTCCCCCCCGGGTGAAAGGGTCTACACCTTC. The gene calls are TRBV28 and TRBJ1-2; D is unclear. Trimming removed 4 bases from V and 10 bases from J, with 19 bases in between. From germline, CDR1 is MDHEN and CDR2 SYDVKM. This CDR3 has 14 residues.

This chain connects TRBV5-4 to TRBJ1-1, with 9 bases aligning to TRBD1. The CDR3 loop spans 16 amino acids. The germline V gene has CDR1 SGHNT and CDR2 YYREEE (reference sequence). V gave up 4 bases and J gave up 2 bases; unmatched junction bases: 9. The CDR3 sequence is CASSPPPGQGNTEAFF. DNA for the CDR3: TGTGCCAGCAGCCCTCCACCGGGACAGGGAAACACTGAAGCTTTCTTT.

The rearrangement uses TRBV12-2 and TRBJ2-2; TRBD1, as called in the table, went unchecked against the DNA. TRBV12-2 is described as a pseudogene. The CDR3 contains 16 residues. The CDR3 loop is CASRLAGGADTGELFF. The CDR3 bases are TGTGCAAGTCGCTTAGCTGGTGGGGCCGACACCGGGGAGCTGTTTTTT.

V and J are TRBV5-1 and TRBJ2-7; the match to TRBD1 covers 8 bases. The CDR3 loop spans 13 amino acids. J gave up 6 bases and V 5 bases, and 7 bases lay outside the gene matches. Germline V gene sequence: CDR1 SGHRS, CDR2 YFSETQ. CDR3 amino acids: CASRTGEKGEQYF. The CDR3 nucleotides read TGCGCCAGCAGGACAGGGGAAAAGGGCGAGCAGTACTTC.

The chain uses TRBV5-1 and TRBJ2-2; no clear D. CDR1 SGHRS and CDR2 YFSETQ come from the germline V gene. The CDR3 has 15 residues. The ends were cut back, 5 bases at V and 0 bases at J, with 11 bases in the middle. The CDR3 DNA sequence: TGCGCCAGCAGTCTTCCTTCCGCGAACACCGGGGAGCTGTTTTTT. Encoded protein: CASSLPSANTGELFF.

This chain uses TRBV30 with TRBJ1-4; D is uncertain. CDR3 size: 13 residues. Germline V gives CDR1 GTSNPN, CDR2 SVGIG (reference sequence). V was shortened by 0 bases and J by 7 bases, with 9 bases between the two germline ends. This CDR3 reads CAWSVQVSEKLFF. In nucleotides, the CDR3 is TGTGCCTGGAGTGTACAAGTCAGTGAAAAACTGTTTTTT.

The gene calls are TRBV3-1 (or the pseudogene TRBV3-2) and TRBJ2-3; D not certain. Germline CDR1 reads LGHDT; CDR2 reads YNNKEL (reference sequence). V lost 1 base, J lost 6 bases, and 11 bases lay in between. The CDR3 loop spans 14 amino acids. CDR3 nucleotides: TGTGCCAGCAGCCAAGTCCCCAAACGGGATACGCAGTATTTT. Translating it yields CASSQVPKRDTQYF.

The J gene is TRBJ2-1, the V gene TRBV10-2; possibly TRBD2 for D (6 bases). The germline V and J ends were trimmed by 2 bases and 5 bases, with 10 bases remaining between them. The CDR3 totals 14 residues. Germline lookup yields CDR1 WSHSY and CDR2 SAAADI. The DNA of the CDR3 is TGCGCCAGCAGTGAGAAGCGGGCGAACAATGAGCAGTTCTTC. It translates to CASSEKRANNEQFF.

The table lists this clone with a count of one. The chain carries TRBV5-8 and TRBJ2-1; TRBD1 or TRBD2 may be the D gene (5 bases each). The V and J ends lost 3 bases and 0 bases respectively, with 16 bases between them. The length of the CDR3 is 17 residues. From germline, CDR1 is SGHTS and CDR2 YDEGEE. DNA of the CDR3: TGTGCCAGCAGCTCCCTACCATCGGGGCGCTCCTACAATGAGCAGTTCTTC. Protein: CASSSLPSGRSYNEQFF. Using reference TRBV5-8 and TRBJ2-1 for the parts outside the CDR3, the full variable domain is EAGVTQSPTHLIKTRGQQATLRCSPISGHTSVYWYQQALGLGLQFLLWYDEGEERNRGNFPPRFSGRQFPNYSSELNVNALELEDSALYLCASSSLPSGRSYNEQFFGPGTRLTVL.

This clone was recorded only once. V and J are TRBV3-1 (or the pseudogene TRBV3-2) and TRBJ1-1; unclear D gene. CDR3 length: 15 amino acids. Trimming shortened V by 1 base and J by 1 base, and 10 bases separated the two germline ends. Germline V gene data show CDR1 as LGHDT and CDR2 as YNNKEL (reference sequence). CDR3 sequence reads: CASSQGNGPNTEAFF. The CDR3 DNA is TGTGCCAGCAGCCAAGGGAACGGCCCGAACACTGAAGCTTTCTTT.

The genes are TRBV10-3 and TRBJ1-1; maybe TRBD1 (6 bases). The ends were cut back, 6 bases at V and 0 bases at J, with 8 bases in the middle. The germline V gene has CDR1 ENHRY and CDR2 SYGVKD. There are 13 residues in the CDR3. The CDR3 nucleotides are TGTGCCATCAGGGGGGCCATGAACACTGAAGCTTTCTTT. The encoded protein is CAIRGAMNTEAFF.

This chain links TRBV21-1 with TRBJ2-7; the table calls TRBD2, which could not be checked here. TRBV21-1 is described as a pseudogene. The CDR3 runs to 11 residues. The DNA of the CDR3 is TGTGCCAGCCGTTCTTCCTACGAGCAGTACTTC. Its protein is CASRSSYEQYF.